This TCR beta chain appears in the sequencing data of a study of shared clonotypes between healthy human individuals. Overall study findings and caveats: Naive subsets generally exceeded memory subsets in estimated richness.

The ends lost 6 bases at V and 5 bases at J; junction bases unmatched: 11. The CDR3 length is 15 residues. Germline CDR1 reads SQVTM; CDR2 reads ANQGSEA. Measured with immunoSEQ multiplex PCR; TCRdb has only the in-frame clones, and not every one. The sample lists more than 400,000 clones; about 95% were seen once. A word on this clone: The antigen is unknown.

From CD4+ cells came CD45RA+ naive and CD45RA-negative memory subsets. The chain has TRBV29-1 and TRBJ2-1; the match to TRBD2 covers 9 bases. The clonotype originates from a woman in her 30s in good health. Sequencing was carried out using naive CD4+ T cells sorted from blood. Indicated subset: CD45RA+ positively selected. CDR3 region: CSVARGSGSDNEQFF. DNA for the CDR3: TGCAGCGTCGCCCGGGGTAGCGGGAGTGACAATGAGCAGTTCTTC.